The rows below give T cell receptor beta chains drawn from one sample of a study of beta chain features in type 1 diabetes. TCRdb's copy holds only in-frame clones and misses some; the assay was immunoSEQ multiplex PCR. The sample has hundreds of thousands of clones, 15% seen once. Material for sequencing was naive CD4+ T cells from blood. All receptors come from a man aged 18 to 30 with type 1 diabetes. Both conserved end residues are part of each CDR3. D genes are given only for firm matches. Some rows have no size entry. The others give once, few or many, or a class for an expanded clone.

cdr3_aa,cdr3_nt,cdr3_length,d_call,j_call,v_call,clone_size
CASSRGQLYEQYF,TGTGCCAGCAGCCGGGGACAGCTTTACGAGCAGTACTTC,13,TRBD1,TRBJ2-7,TRBV6-5,.
CSVGQGLRETQYF,TGCAGCGTCGGACAGGGACTAAGAGAGACCCAGTACTTC,13,.,TRBJ2-5,TRBV29-1,few
CAWNLEGDEQFF,TGTGCCTGGAACCTGGAGGGCGATGAGCAGTTCTTC,12,.,TRBJ2-1,TRBV30,few
CASTPTGDIYEQYF,TGTGCCAGCACCCCGACAGGGGATATCTACGAGCAGTACTTC,14,TRBD1,TRBJ2-7,TRBV5-4,.
CASSWTGTGEETQYF,TGCGCCAGCAGCTGGACCGGGACAGGTGAAGAGACCCAGTACTTC,15,TRBD1,TRBJ2-5,TRBV5-1,.
CASSGAGVETQYF,TGTGCCAGCAGCGGAGCAGGGGTCGAGACCCAGTACTTC,13,.,TRBJ2-5,TRBV5-6,.
CASFSGGDGYTF,TGTGCCAGCTTTTCAGGGGGCGACGGCTACACCTTC,12,TRBD1,TRBJ1-2,TRBV28,few
CASSGTGALNQPQHF,TGTGCCAGTAGTGGGACAGGGGCCCTCAATCAGCCCCAGCATTTT,15,TRBD1,TRBJ1-5,TRBV19,.
CASSIGPGQGNQPQHF,TGTGCCAGTAGTATTGGACCGGGACAGGGGAATCAGCCCCAGCATTTT,16,TRBD1,TRBJ1-5,TRBV19,.
CASRDSLETQYF,TGCGCCAGCAGGGACTCACTCGAGACCCAGTACTTC,12,.,TRBJ2-5,TRBV5-1,.
CASSPRTGTSTDTQYF,TGTGCCAGCAGCCCAAGGACTGGAACTAGCACAGATACGCAGTATTTT,16,.,TRBJ2-3,TRBV7-9,.
CASSLGVSTYNEQFF,TGCGCCAGCAGCTTAGGGGTGTCAACCTACAATGAGCAGTTCTTC,15,.,TRBJ2-1,TRBV5-1,few
CASSLAFDGSGYTF,TGTGCCAGCAGCTTGGCTTTCGACGGGAGCGGCTACACCTTC,14,.,TRBJ1-2,TRBV5-4,.
CASSLDRVGEQYF,TGTGCCAGCAGCTTGGACAGGGTGGGCGAGCAGTACTTC,13,.,TRBJ2-7,TRBV5-6,few
CASSRRRGDGYTF,TGTGCCAGCAGTCGACGGAGGGGCGATGGCTACACCTTC,13,.,TRBJ1-2,TRBV28,.
CASSPGTGGGNTIYF,TGTGCCAGCAGTCCCGGGACAGGGGGAGGAAACACCATATATTTT,15,TRBD1,TRBJ1-3,TRBV6-5,.
CASSQGSTTSLGQYF,TGCGCCAGCAGCCAAGGGTCAACTACGAGTTTGGGGCAGTACTTC,15,.,TRBJ2-7,TRBV4-3,.
CASSRVAGGRETQYF,TGTGCCAGCAGCAGAGTAGCGGGGGGAAGGGAGACCCAGTACTTC,15,TRBD2,TRBJ2-5,TRBV5-6,.
CASSPERGHRAYEQYF,TGTGCCAGCTCACCCGAACGTGGACACCGCGCCTACGAGCAGTACTTC,16,.,TRBJ2-7,TRBV18,.
CASRKPGQANYGYTF,TGTGCCAGCAGGAAACCGGGACAAGCTAACTATGGCTACACCTTC,15,.,TRBJ1-2,TRBV6-5,few
CAWSVYRSPKQYF,TGTGCCTGGAGTGTATACAGGTCGCCCAAGCAGTACTTC,13,.,TRBJ2-7,TRBV30,.
CASSATGGLGYTF,TGTGCCAGCAGCGCCACAGGGGGCCTTGGCTACACCTTC,13,TRBD1,TRBJ1-2,TRBV5-4,few
CSVHPRVGGHGYTF,TGCAGCGTCCATCCACGGGTAGGAGGGCACGGCTACACCTTC,14,.,TRBJ1-2,TRBV29-1,few
CAWGPSLRETQYF,TGTGCCTGGGGGCCAAGTCTACGAGAGACCCAGTACTTC,13,.,TRBJ2-5,TRBV30,.
CASSLGRQGAEGYTF,TGTGCCAGCAGCTTAGGGCGACAGGGGGCGGAGGGCTACACCTTC,15,TRBD1,TRBJ1-2,TRBV7-6,.
CASSLRQGGLGTEAFF,TGTGCCAGCAGCTTAAGGCAGGGAGGTCTGGGCACTGAAGCTTTCTTT,16,.,TRBJ1-1,TRBV11-2,few
CASSPGLVKSYEQYF,TGTGCCAGCAGCCCAGGTTTAGTCAAGAGCTACGAGCAGTACTTC,15,.,TRBJ2-7,TRBV11-2,.
CSVGHTQDSTDTQYF,TGCAGCGTGGGACATACCCAAGATAGCACAGATACGCAGTATTTT,15,.,TRBJ2-3,TRBV29-1,.
CASSKRQESYTF,TGTGCCAGCAGTAAACGACAGGAGAGCTACACCTTC,12,.,TRBJ1-2,TRBV6-6,few
CASSSLRQLDEAFF,TGTGCCAGCAGCTCGCTGCGGCAGCTCGATGAAGCTTTCTTT,14,.,TRBJ1-1,TRBV7-2,few
CAWSVNLAGQGYEQYF,TGTGCCTGGAGTGTAAATCTGGCGGGACAGGGGTACGAGCAGTACTTC,16,TRBD1,TRBJ2-7,TRBV30,.
CASSHGQGSNEKLFF,TGTGCCAGCAGCCACGGACAGGGGTCTAATGAAAAACTGTTTTTT,15,TRBD1,TRBJ1-4,TRBV7-9,few
CSVGQGAMANYGYTF,TGCAGCGTTGGACAGGGGGCGATGGCTAACTATGGCTACACCTTC,15,TRBD1,TRBJ1-2,TRBV29-1,.
CASSLYIRGRGSSYGYTF,TGTGCCAGCAGCTTATACATCAGGGGGCGCGGGTCCAGCTATGGCTACACCTTC,18,TRBD1,TRBJ1-2,TRBV7-2,once
CASSLMQGPTDTQYF,TGTGCCAGCAGCTTAATGCAGGGGCCCACAGATACGCAGTATTTT,15,.,TRBJ2-3,TRBV7-2,.
CASSRGTSGEGSEQYF,TGCGCCAGCAGCCGCGGGACTAGCGGGGAGGGTAGCGAGCAGTACTTC,16,TRBD2,TRBJ2-7,TRBV5-1,.
CASSLDSPNEQFF,TGTGCCAGCAGCCTCGACTCCCCCAATGAGCAGTTCTTC,13,.,TRBJ2-1,TRBV2,few
CTSSHRVSAGGVKNIQYF,TGCACCAGCAGCCACCGCGTTTCGGCGGGAGGAGTCAAAAACATTCAGTACTTC,18,.,TRBJ2-4,TRBV1,few
CSVEPRMKTEAFF,TGCAGCGTTGAGCCTAGAATGAAGACTGAAGCTTTCTTT,13,.,TRBJ1-1,TRBV29-1,.